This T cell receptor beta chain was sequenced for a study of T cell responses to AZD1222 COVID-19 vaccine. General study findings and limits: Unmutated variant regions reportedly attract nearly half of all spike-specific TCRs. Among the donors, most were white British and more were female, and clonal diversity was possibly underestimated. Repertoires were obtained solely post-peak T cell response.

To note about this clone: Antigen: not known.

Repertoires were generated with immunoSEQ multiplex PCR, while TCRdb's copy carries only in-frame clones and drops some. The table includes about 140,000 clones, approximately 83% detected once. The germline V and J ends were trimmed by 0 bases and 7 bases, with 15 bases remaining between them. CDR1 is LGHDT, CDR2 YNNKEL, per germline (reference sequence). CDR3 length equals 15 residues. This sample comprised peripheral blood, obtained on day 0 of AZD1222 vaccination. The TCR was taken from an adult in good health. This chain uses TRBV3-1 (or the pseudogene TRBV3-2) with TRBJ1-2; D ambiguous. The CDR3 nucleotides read TGTGCCAGCAGCCAAGACTTAACGGGGTATTCTGGCTACACCTTC. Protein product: CASSQDLTGYSGYTF.